These 21 T cell receptor beta chains came from one sample sequenced in a study of T cell clonotyping in hematopoietic cell transplantation. The protocol was immunoSEQ multiplex PCR, while the TCRdb copy is restricted to in-frame clones and leaves out a portion. The repertoire holds 30,000 to 45,000 clones, with roughly 88% as singletons. The sample was peripheral blood mononuclear cells. Receptors were obtained from a woman in her thirties or forties in good health. Some clones in this sample may be carry-over from other donors' samples.

The chain uses TRBV11-3 and TRBJ2-2; weak D call: TRBD1 (6 bases). V was cut by 5 bases and J by 4 bases, with 17 bases left in between. Germline V gene data show CDR1 as SGHNT and CDR2 as YENEEA. The CDR3 contains 16 residues. This CDR3 is CASSRNPGDTTGELFF. For the CDR3, the DNA is TGTGCCAGCAGCCGTAACCCCGGGGACACCACCGGGGAGCTGTTTTTT.

This chain links TRBV30 with TRBJ2-7; 7 nucleotides align to TRBD2. J was trimmed by 4 bases and V by 4 bases; bases with no gene match: 10. In germline, CDR1 is GTSNPN, CDR2 SVGIG (reference sequence). CDR3 length equals 14 residues. This CDR3 is CAWKPGLDHYEQYF. The DNA of the CDR3 is TGTGCCTGGAAACCCGGACTAGATCATTACGAGCAGTACTTC.

The chain uses TRBV27 and TRBJ1-1; perhaps TRBD1 as D (5 bases). Germline values: CDR1 MNHEY, CDR2 SMNVEV (reference sequence). V was trimmed by 3 bases and J by 4 bases, leaving 12 bases between them. The CDR3 is made up of 14 amino acids. CDR3 amino acids: CASSFNGGRTEAFF. In nucleotides, the CDR3 is TGTGCCAGCAGTTTTAATGGGGGTCGCACTGAAGCTTTCTTT.

V and J are TRBV7-2 and TRBJ1-1; TRBD1 is a possible D gene (5 bases). The V end lost 5 bases, the J end lost 1 base, and 11 bases lay between the germline ends. CDR1 SGHTA and CDR2 FQGNSA come from the germline V gene. This CDR3 is 14 amino acids long. CDR3 protein: CASSNDGGNTEAFF. The CDR3 nucleotides are TGTGCCAGCAGCAATGACGGGGGGAACACTGAAGCTTTCTTT.

J is TRBJ1-1 and V is TRBV5-1, with D tentatively TRBD1 (5 bases). CDR3 length equals 14 residues. Germline CDR1 is SGHRS and CDR2 is YFSETQ. The ends were cut back, 0 bases at V and 4 bases at J, with 10 bases in the middle. The CDR3 sequence: CASSLDQGTTEAFF. The CDR3 region has the DNA TGCGCCAGCAGCTTGGATCAGGGTACCACTGAAGCTTTCTTT.

The CDR3 nucleotides read TGCGCCAGCAGCTGGACTGCGGGAGCGGCAGATACGCAGTATTTT. Protein product: CASSWTAGAADTQYF. V is TRBV5-1 and J is TRBJ2-3; 7 bases match TRBD2. The V and J ends lost 3 bases and 4 bases, in that order; junction bases with no gene match: 8. CDR1 is SGHRS and CDR2 is YFSETQ in the germline V gene. This CDR3 has 15 amino acids.

This sequence joins TRBV7-9 and TRBJ1-1; D might be TRBD1 (5 bases). V was cut by 1 base and J by 0 bases, with 9 bases left in between. Germline CDR1 SEHNR, CDR2 FQNEAQ (reference sequence). The CDR3 contains 15 residues. In nucleotides, the CDR3 is TGTGCCAGCAGCTTAGTTACAGGTTTGAACACTGAAGCTTTCTTT. Protein sequence: CASSLVTGLNTEAFF.

V gene TRBV30 combines with J gene TRBJ1-4; D gene ambiguous. V was cut by 2 bases and J by 0 bases, with 4 bases left in between. Germline V gene sequence: CDR1 GTSNPN, CDR2 SVGIG (reference sequence). The CDR3 spans 13 residues. CDR3 nucleotide sequence: TGTGCCTGGAGTACGACAACTAATGAAAAACTGTTTTTT. This sequence encodes CAWSTTTNEKLFF.

CDR3 protein: CAWSASEVGYEQYF. CDR3 in DNA: TGTGCCTGGAGTGCCTCTGAAGTGGGGTACGAGCAGTACTTC. The V and J genes are TRBV30 and TRBJ2-7; D is uncertain. Germline assignment: CDR1 GTSNPN and CDR2 SVGIG (reference sequence). The V and J ends lost 1 base and 4 bases respectively, with 14 bases between them. The CDR3 runs 14 residues.

This sequence joins TRBV7-2 and TRBJ1-5; TRBD1 matches at 7 bases. There are 13 residues in the CDR3. Germline V gene data show CDR1 as SGHTA and CDR2 as FQGNSA. J lost 5 bases, V lost 3 bases, and 1 base had no gene match. The chain's CDR3 is CASSFDRDQPQHF. For the CDR3, the DNA is TGTGCCAGCAGCTTCGACAGGGATCAGCCCCAGCATTTT.

The CDR3 DNA reads TGCGCCAGCAGCTTGGCGGGGCAGGTGTCCTACGAGCAGTACTTC. It yields the protein CASSLAGQVSYEQYF. The chain couples TRBV5-1 to TRBJ2-7; D is perhaps TRBD1 or TRBD2 (5 bases each). The CDR3 is made up of 15 amino acids. Germline values: CDR1 SGHRS, CDR2 YFSETQ. V lost 0 bases and J 1 base, leaving 11 bases between the germline ends.

The chain couples TRBV28 to TRBJ2-2; TRBD2 is a possible D gene (7 bases). Trimming pared 5 bases from V and 6 bases from J, leaving 16 bases between. Per the germline V gene, CDR1 is MDHEN and CDR2 is SYDVKM. This CDR3 spans 15 amino acids. The CDR3 protein is CASSPPWGGAGELFF. Here the CDR3 DNA reads TGTGCCAGCAGTCCCCCCTGGGGGGGCGCCGGGGAGCTGTTTTTT.

A single count supports this clone. In DNA, the CDR3 is TGCGCCAGCAGCTTGGTTCAGGGGGTGAACACTGAAGCTTTCTTT. The encoded protein is CASSLVQGVNTEAFF. This chain uses TRBV5-1 with TRBJ1-1; 7 bases fit TRBD1. V was clipped by 0 bases and J by 0 bases; unmatched bases: 2. This CDR3 comprises 15 residues. Germline V gives CDR1 SGHRS, CDR2 YFSETQ.

In this sample, this clone turned up a few times. The V and J genes are TRBV7-3 and TRBJ2-7; the D gene could be TRBD1 or TRBD2 (5 bases each). The CDR3 is 15 amino acids. Germline CDR1 SGHTA, CDR2 FQGTGA. Trimming took off 5 bases at V and 6 bases at J, with 20 bases between the two ends. CDR3 protein: CASSQQGTDPGEQYF. Written as DNA, the CDR3 is TGTGCCAGCAGCCAACAAGGGACGGACCCAGGCGAGCAGTACTTC.

This clone showed up just once. The J gene is TRBJ2-5, the V gene TRBV4-1; 12 bases align to TRBD2. V dropped 0 bases and J dropped 7; count of bases not matched to a gene: 21. This CDR3 spans 21 amino acids. Germline V gene lookup returns CDR1 MGHRA and CDR2 YSYEKL. In DNA form, the CDR3 reads TGCGCCAGCAGCCAAGAAGCTCTGTTCGGGCTAGCGGGAGGGGGGCAGGGGACCCAGTACTTC. The encoded protein is CASSQEALFGLAGGGQGTQYF.

The rearrangement links TRBV5-1 to TRBJ2-2; 10 bases line up with TRBD2. The CDR3 has 17 amino acids. Germline V gives CDR1 SGHRS, CDR2 YFSETQ. Trimming removed 4 bases from V and 1 base from J; junction bases left unmatched: 7. CDR3 in DNA: TGCGCCAGCAGCGGCGGACTAGCGGAGAGGAACACCGGGGAGCTGTTTTTT. Its translation: CASSGGLAERNTGELFF.

J is TRBJ1-2 and V is TRBV7-9, with 10 bases that match TRBD1. Germline assignment: CDR1 SEHNR and CDR2 FQNEAQ (reference sequence). The CDR3 has 15 amino acids. The V gene end was trimmed by 3 bases and the J gene end by 2 bases; junction bases not matched to a gene: 3. This CDR3 is CASSFLGQGNYGYTF. The CDR3 DNA sequence: TGTGCCAGCAGCTTTTTGGGACAGGGGAACTATGGCTACACCTTC.

V is TRBV7-3 and J is TRBJ2-7; D is ambiguous. The germline V and J ends were trimmed by 8 bases and 6 bases, with 17 bases remaining between them. The CDR3 is made up of 13 amino acids. Germline V gene data show CDR1 as SGHTA and CDR2 as FQGTGA. The CDR3 loop is CASAQALRAEQYF. CDR3 nucleotide sequence: TGTGCCAGCGCTCAGGCTCTTCGGGCCGAGCAGTACTTC.

This sequence joins TRBV4-3 and TRBJ1-4; TRBD1 matches at 7 bases. J gave up 3 bases and V 4 bases, and 8 bases lay outside the gene matches. Germline assignment: CDR1 LGHNA and CDR2 YSLEER. There are 16 residues in the CDR3. The CDR3 DNA sequence: TGCGCCAGCAGCCGCAACCCGACAGGGCCTAATGAAAAACTGTTTTTT. This encodes CASSRNPTGPNEKLFF.

This chain links TRBV6-6 with TRBJ2-7, with D perhaps TRBD1 or TRBD2 (5 bases each). The CDR3 extends over 12 amino acids. V gave up 3 bases and J gave up 12 bases, with 15 bases separating them. Germline CDR1 and CDR2: MNHNY and SVGAGI (reference sequence). The CDR3 loop is CASSYLRRDLYF. The CDR3, as DNA: TGTGCCAGCAGTTATTTACGCAGGGACCTGTACTTC.

The V and J genes are TRBV5-6 and TRBJ2-7, with 11 bases that match TRBD1. The CDR3 extends over 16 amino acids. Germline CDR1 reads SGHDT; CDR2 reads YYEEEE. Trimming at V came to 4 bases and at J to 5 bases, leaving 11 bases not matched to a gene. The CDR3 is CASSLRDRGLFNEQYF. The CDR3 DNA is TGTGCCAGCAGCCTCCGGGACAGGGGGTTGTTTAACGAGCAGTACTTC.